The source of this TCR beta chain is a study of blood T cell repertoires in COVID-19. Study summary: From the United States, Italy and Spain came samples of acute and convalescent COVID-19.

Source study methods: Reference gene primer amplification in the assay estimated nucleated cell counts. TCRdb's table, derived via immunoSEQ multiplex PCR, lists solely in-frame clones and lacks some. The DNA was the basis for D and trimming; V, J and clone size are from that table. This table holds tens of thousands of clones, about 75% found once. This receptor was taken from a man at least 80 years old with active or convalescent COVID-19. Sequenced input: peripheral blood.

The CDR3: CATSRERAYQPQHF. Written as DNA, the CDR3 is TGTGCCACCAGCAGAGAAAGAGCGTATCAGCCCCAGCATTTT. This chain connects TRBV15 to TRBJ1-5; D unclear. This CDR3 is 14 amino acids long. Trimming cost V 0 bases and J 5 bases, with 8 bases left between them. CDR1 is LNHNV, CDR2 YYDKDF, per germline (reference sequence).